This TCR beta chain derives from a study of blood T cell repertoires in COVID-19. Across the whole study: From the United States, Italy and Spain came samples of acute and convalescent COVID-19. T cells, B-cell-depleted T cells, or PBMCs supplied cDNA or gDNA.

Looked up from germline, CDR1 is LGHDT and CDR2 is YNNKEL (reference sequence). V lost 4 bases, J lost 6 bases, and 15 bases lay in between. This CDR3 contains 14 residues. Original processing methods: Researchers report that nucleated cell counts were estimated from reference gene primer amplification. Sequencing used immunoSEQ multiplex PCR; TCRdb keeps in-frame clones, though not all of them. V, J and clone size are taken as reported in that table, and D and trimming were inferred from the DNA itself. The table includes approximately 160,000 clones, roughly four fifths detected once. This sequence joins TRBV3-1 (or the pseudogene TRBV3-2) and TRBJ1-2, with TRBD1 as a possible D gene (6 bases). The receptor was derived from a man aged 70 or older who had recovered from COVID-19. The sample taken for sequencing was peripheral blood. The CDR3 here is CASSLPSTGNGYTF. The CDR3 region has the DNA TGTGCCAGCAGCCTTCCCTCGACAGGAAATGGCTACACCTTC.